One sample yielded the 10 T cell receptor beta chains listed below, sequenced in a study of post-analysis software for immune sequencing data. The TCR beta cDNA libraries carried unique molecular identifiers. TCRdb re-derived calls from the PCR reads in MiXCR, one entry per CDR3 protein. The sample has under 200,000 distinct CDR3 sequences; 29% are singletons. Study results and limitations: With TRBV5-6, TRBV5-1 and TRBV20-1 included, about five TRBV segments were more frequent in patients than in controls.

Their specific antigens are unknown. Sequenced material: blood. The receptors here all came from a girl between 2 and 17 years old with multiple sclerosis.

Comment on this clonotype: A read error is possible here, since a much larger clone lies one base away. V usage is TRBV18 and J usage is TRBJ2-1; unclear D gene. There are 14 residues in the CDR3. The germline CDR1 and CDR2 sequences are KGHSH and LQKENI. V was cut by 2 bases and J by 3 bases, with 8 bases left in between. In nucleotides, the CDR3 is TGTGCCAGCTCACCAGGTCTCTACTACAATGAGCAGTTCTTC. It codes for CASSPGLYYNEQFF.

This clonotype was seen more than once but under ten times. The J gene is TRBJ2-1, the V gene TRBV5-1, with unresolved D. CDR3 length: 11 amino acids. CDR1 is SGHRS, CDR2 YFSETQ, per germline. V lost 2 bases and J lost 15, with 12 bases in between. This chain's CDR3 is CASSFDRALFF. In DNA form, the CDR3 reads TGCGCCAGCAGCTTTGACCGGGCCCTGTTCTTC.

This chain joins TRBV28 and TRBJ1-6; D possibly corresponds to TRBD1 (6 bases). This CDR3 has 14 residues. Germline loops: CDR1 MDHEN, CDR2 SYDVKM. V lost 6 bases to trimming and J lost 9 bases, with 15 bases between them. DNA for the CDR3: TGTGCCAGCAGCCCCCGGGACAAACTTTCACCCCTCCACTTT. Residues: CASSPRDKLSPLHF.

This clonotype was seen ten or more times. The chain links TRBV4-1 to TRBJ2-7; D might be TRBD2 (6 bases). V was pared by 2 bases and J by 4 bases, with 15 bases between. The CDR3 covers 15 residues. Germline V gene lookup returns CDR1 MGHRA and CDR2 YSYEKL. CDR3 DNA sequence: TGCGCCAGCAGCCAACCGACTAGTAACATTTACGAGCAGTACTTC. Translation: CASSQPTSNIYEQYF.

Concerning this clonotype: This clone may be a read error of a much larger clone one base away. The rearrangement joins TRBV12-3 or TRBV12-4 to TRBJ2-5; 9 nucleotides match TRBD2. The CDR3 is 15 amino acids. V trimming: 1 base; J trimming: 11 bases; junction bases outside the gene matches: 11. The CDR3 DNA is TGTGCCAGCAGTTTAGGGACTAGCGAACCAACCGGGCAGTACTTC. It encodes CASSLGTSEPTGQYF.

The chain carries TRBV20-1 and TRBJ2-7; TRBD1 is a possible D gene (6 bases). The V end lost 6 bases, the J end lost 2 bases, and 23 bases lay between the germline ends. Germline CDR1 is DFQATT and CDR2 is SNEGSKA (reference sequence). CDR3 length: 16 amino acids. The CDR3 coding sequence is TGCAGTGCGCGAGGGGGAGTCCCACGAGAACCCTACGAGCAGTACTTC. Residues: CSARGGVPREPYEQYF.

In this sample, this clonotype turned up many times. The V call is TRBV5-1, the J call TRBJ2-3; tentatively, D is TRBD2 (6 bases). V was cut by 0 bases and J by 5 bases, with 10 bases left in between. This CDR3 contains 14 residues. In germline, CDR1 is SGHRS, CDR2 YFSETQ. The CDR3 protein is CASSLGRERDTQYF. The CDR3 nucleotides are TGCGCCAGCAGCTTGGGACGGGAGCGAGATACGCAGTATTTT.

CDR3 coding DNA: TGTGCCAGCAGTTCGGGACTAGCGGGAGATTGGAATGAGCAGTTCTTC. Its translation: CASSSGLAGDWNEQFF. The chain employs TRBV28 and TRBJ2-1; 14 bases fit TRBD2. Germline CDR1 and CDR2: MDHEN and SYDVKM. V lost 4 bases and J lost 7; bases outside the gene matches: 6. The CDR3 spans 16 residues. Full variable domain (remainder filled in from reference TRBV28 and TRBJ2-1): DVKVTQSSRYLVKRTGEKVFLECVQDMDHENMFWYRQDPGLGLRLIYFSYDVKMKEKGDIPEGYSVSREKKERFSLILESASTNQTSMYLCASSSGLAGDWNEQFFGPGTRLTVL.

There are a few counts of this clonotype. The CDR3 is CASSKRLGTGGCETQYF. The CDR3 DNA is TGTGCCAGCAGCAAAAGGTTAGGGACAGGGGGCTGTGAGACCCAGTACTTC. The V call is TRBV21-1, the J call TRBJ2-5; the table's TRBD1 call for D was not verified on the DNA. TRBV21-1 has pseudogene status. The CDR3 has 17 residues.

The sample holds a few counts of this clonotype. CDR3 protein: CSARDGGRRGGTDTQYF. For the CDR3, the DNA is TGCAGTGCTAGAGATGGGGGGCGGCGGGGTGGCACAGATACGCAGTATTTT. The chain uses TRBV20-1 and TRBJ2-3; either TRBD1 or TRBD2 may fit D (6 bases each). The germline V and J ends were trimmed by 0 bases and 1 base, with 17 bases remaining between them. Germline values: CDR1 DFQATT, CDR2 SNEGSKA (reference sequence). The CDR3 length is 17 residues.